Detailed here is one TCR beta chain. Its antigen is unidentified. The sample comes from a study of cytomegalovirus exposure and HLA in healthy donors. Overall study context: There were about 85 million unique TCRs (from HLA-typed donors) in an early data release. Overall study results and limits: Cytomegalovirus association was assigned to approximately 160 TCR beta chains. Productive rates of about 90% or about 30% were seen for most TCR beta V segments in an earlier analysis. CMV serostatus alone was available as immune exposure information.

The CDR3 spans 15 residues. Germline CDR1 is MGHRA and CDR2 is YSYEKL. Trimming shortened V by 2 bases and J by 2 bases, and 12 bases separated the two germline ends. The PCR contained 60 Vbeta and 13 Jbeta primers. The repertoire was sequenced with immunoSEQ multiplex PCR; TCRdb's copy has only in-frame clones and lacks some. The sample shows about 200,000 clones, approximately 80% of them seen only once. This chain uses TRBV4-1 with TRBJ1-2; perhaps TRBD1 as D (5 bases). Source material: PBMCs. This clonotype was sampled from a woman in her thirties in good health and CMV-seronegative. CDR3 amino acids: CASSQTPTENYGYTF. DNA for the CDR3: TGCGCCAGCAGCCAAACCCCGACAGAAAACTATGGCTACACCTTC.